This paragraph covers one TCR beta chain sequence. This sample is part of a study of cytomegalovirus exposure and HLA in healthy donors. CDR1 is SGHRS and CDR2 is YFSETQ in the germline V gene. Trimming shortened V by 4 bases and J by 12 bases, and 17 bases separated the two germline ends. The CDR3 spans 13 residues. Primers: 60 Vbeta forward and 13 Jbeta reverse. Sequencing was performed with immunoSEQ multiplex PCR; in TCRdb, only in-frame clones are kept and a portion is missing. The table shows under 200,000 clones, with over 70% occurring only once. The sequenced sample was PBMCs. The chain is built from TRBV5-1 and TRBJ2-1; D is unclear. This TCR came from a man aged 50 or older in good health and CMV-seropositive. CDR3 bases: TGCGCCAGCAGCCTTGAGAGTGAGACTTCGCAGTTCTTC. It codes for CASSLESETSQFF.